Given below is one T cell receptor (beta chain) in context. This clonotype was found many times. Its antigen is unknown. Base qualities are not recorded, but no much larger clone differs from it by a single base. Library preparation was by PCR. TCRdb names Illumina HiSeq 2500 as the instrument used. TCR library preparation used molecular barcoding, with unique molecular identifiers applied to normalize quantification of the TCRbeta repertoire. TCRdb reworked the public reads: Q25 trimming with fastp, MiXCR clone assembly, productive beta chains retained. Each record represents a unique CDR3 protein, reported with the most common genes and DNA among its rows. Counted in this sample were 80,000 to 95,000 distinct CDR3 sequences; roughly 8.4% of them appeared once. The biggest ten clones account for over 6% of the sample. This entry is derived from a study of T-cell reconstitution after alpha-beta-depleted transplantation in children (dated by TCRdb to 2016 to 2018). In terms of the full investigation: The study quantitatively tracked T-cell immune reconstitution after TCRalphabeta/CD19-depleted allogeneic hematopoietic cell transplantation in children using TCR repertoire profiling.

Via the germline V gene, CDR1 is MNHNS and CDR2 SASEGT. Its CDR3 holds 13 amino acids, cysteine through phenylalanine. This entry keeps only the CDR3 DNA: 39 bases, framed from base 1. Between the V and J ends, shortened by 3 bases and 3 bases respectively, the junction contains 8 bases. The receptor comes from a human donor who donated a stem cell graft to a child with congenital amegakaryocytic thrombocytopenia. Specimen: PBMCs from the stem cell graft donor, collected from the stem cell graft. The sequence is built from TRBV6-1 and TRBJ2-5; no confident D gene assignment can be made. The DNA reads as follows: TGTGCCAGCAGTGACCCCATGGAAGAGACCCAGTACTTC. This gives the protein CASSDPMEETQYF.